Following are 20 T cell receptor beta chains from one sample sequenced in a study of T cell responses to AZD1222 COVID-19 vaccine. Assay: immunoSEQ multiplex PCR; the TCRdb copy retains only in-frame clones and omits some. This sample has fewer than 120,000 clones, with 92% found just once. The source was peripheral blood, collected 28 days after the second AZD1222 dose. The receptors originated from an adult who received the AZD1222 COVID-19 vaccine.

The chain has TRBV2 and TRBJ1-6; the D gene is possibly TRBD1 (5 bases). The germline CDR1 and CDR2 sequences are SNHLY and FYNNEI. The CDR3 covers 13 residues. V was shortened by 8 bases and J by 7 bases, with 12 bases between the two germline ends. This chain's CDR3 is CASSWGYNSPLHF. The CDR3 DNA is TGTGCCAGCTCTTGGGGGTACAATTCACCCCTCCACTTT. The entire variable domain, with the rest obtained from reference TRBV2 and TRBJ1-6, is as follows: EPEVTQTPSHQVTQMGQEVILRCVPISNHLYFYWYRQILGQKVEFLVSFYNNEISEKSEIFDDQFSVERPDGSNFTLKIRSTKLEDSAMYFCASSWGYNSPLHFGNGTRLTVT.

V gene TRBV7-2 combines with J gene TRBJ1-1; D not resolved. This CDR3 spans 16 amino acids. The V end was cut by 1 base, the J end by 3 bases, with 15 bases between. Germline V gene sequence: CDR1 SGHTA, CDR2 FQGNSA. The CDR3 nucleotides read TGTGCCAGCAGCTTAGGAGTCGGGGTTGTTTACACTGAAGCTTTCTTT. Its translation: CASSLGVGVVYTEAFF.

V gene TRBV24-1 combines with J gene TRBJ1-6, with D perhaps TRBD1 (5 bases). The V end was cut by 8 bases, the J end by 7 bases, with 14 bases between. CDR3 length: 14 residues. Germline V gene lookup returns CDR1 KGHDR and CDR2 SFDVKD. The CDR3: CATTLRGANSPLHF. In nucleotides, the CDR3 is TGTGCCACCACTTTGAGAGGGGCAAATTCACCCCTCCACTTT.

J is TRBJ2-3 and V is TRBV5-4, with 14 bases that match TRBD2. Germline CDR1 SGHNT, CDR2 YYREEE (reference sequence). This CDR3 is 17 amino acids long. The trim removed 7 bases at V and 6 bases at J, leaving 13 bases unmatched. CDR3 protein: CASRPGLAGDLGDTQYF. The CDR3 DNA reads TGTGCCAGCCGCCCGGGACTAGCGGGGGACTTGGGGGATACGCAGTATTTT.

This rearrangement joins TRBV7-3 to TRBJ2-5, with D possibly matching TRBD2 (5 bases). V dropped 5 bases and J dropped 6 bases, with 22 bases sitting between them. Germline lookup yields CDR1 SGHTA and CDR2 FQGTGA. The CDR3 consists of 16 residues. The CDR3 DNA follows: TGTGCCAGCAGCCGATACGCCAACAGTGGAGGAAAGACCCAGTACTTC. Translation: CASSRYANSGGKTQYF.

The CDR3 nucleotides are TGTGCCAGCAGCCAGGGCGGGGAGGTTAATGAGCAGTTCTTC. It is translated as CASSQGGEVNEQFF. This chain joins TRBV4-2 and TRBJ2-1, with D possibly matching TRBD2 (6 bases). The ends were cut back, 3 bases at V and 7 bases at J, with 13 bases in the middle. The CDR3 runs 14 residues. Germline CDR1 and CDR2: LGHNA and YNFKEQ.

The chain uses TRBV5-1 and TRBJ2-7, with D possibly being TRBD2 (5 bases). Germline V gene lookup returns CDR1 SGHRS and CDR2 YFSETQ. The V end lost 0 bases, the J end lost 2 bases, and 9 bases lay between the germline ends. The CDR3 spans 14 residues. The CDR3 DNA sequence: TGCGCCAGCAGCTTGGGCGGGTCCCCCTACGAGCAGTACTTC. Its protein is CASSLGGSPYEQYF.

The DNA for the CDR3 is TGTGCCAGCAGCTCAGACAGGGGGCAGGTGTGGGCTAATGAAAAACTGTTTTTT. Translating gives CASSSDRGQVWANEKLFF. J is TRBJ1-4 and V is TRBV7-2; 10 bases map to TRBD1. The CDR3 loop spans 18 amino acids. The germline gives CDR1 SGHTA, CDR2 FQGNSA. The J segment lost 3 bases and the V segment lost 4 bases, leaving 11 bases of the junction unmatched.

This clone occurred once. V and J are TRBV7-9 and TRBJ2-7; the D gene is possibly TRBD2 (6 bases). Trimming removed 11 bases from V and 2 bases from J, with 13 bases in between. Per the germline V gene, CDR1 is SEHNR and CDR2 is FQNEAQ (reference sequence). The CDR3 spans 12 residues. This chain's CDR3 is CAGGTQAYEQYF. CDR3 nucleotides: TGTGCCGGGGGGACCCAAGCCTACGAGCAGTACTTC. Full variable domain (outside the CDR3, taken from reference TRBV7-9 and TRBJ2-7): DTGVSQNPRHKITKRGQNVTFRCDPISEHNRLYWYRQTLGQGPEFLTYFQNEAQLEKSRLLSDRFSAERPKGSFSTLEIQRTEQGDSAMYLCAGGTQAYEQYFGPGTRLTVT.

The rearrangement joins TRBV19 to TRBJ1-5; a weak D match, TRBD1 (5 bases). The V end was cut by 5 bases, the J end by 5 bases, with 10 bases between. Germline CDR1 is LNHDA and CDR2 is SQIVND (reference sequence). The CDR3 runs 13 residues. CDR3 nucleotides: TGTGCCAGTAGTCGGACACACCATCAGCCCCAGCATTTT. It is translated as CASSRTHHQPQHF.

The gene calls are TRBV27 and TRBJ1-4; 8 bases agree with TRBD1. The CDR3 consists of 13 residues. The germline CDR1 and CDR2 sequences are MNHEY and SMNVEV (reference sequence). The V segment lost 3 bases and the J segment 8 bases; nucleotides outside the gene matches: 2. The CDR3 coding sequence is TGTGCCAGCAGTTTGACAGGGGACGAAAAACTGTTTTTT. This gives the protein CASSLTGDEKLFF.

The chain recombines TRBV9 with TRBJ2-7; the match to TRBD1 covers 7 bases. In germline, CDR1 is SGDLS, CDR2 YYNGEE. Trimming cost V 4 bases and J 3 bases; bases outside gene matches: 1. This CDR3 contains 12 residues. The CDR3 coding sequence is TGTGCCAGCAGCCGGGACAGCTACGAGCAGTACTTC. It is translated as CASSRDSYEQYF.

The chain uses TRBV20-1 and TRBJ2-1; 16 bases map to TRBD2. CDR1 and CDR2 (germline): DFQATT, SNEGSKA (reference sequence). The CDR3 is 16 amino acids. Trimming cost V 3 bases and J 8 bases; bases outside gene matches: 7. The CDR3 here is CSASRGLAGGPHEQFF. DNA of the CDR3: TGCAGTGCTAGTAGGGGACTAGCGGGGGGGCCGCATGAGCAGTTCTTC.

The chain combines TRBV7-9 with TRBJ1-1, with TRBD1 matching 7 bases. CDR3 size: 13 residues. From germline, CDR1 is SEHNR and CDR2 FQNEAQ (reference sequence). V shed 3 bases, J shed 6 bases, and the junction held 4 bases outside the gene matches. The CDR3 DNA reads as TGTGCCAGCAGCTTCTCACAGGGGCCTGAAGCTTTCTTT. Translation gives CASSFSQGPEAFF.

This chain links TRBV7-2 with TRBJ1-2; possibly TRBD1 for D (5 bases). The ends were cut back, 5 bases at V and 5 bases at J, with 18 bases in the middle. The germline V gene encodes CDR1 SGHTA and CDR2 FQGNSA. The CDR3 covers 15 residues. CDR3: CASSPHGGSGYGYTF. The CDR3 coding sequence is TGTGCCAGCAGCCCCCATGGGGGGTCGGGATATGGCTACACCTTC.

The chain is built from TRBV5-5 and TRBJ1-1, with D maybe TRBD1 (5 bases). V gave up 5 bases and J gave up 0 bases, with 8 bases separating them. Germline values: CDR1 SGHKS, CDR2 YYEKEE (reference sequence). The CDR3 runs to 13 residues. The CDR3 loop is CASSLTVNTEAFF. CDR3 coding DNA: TGTGCCAGCAGTCTGACAGTGAACACTGAAGCTTTCTTT.

This chain joins TRBV4-3 and TRBJ2-7; 8 nucleotides line up with TRBD2. The trim removed 0 bases at V and 3 bases at J, leaving 1 base unmatched. Germline CDR1 and CDR2: LGHNA and YSLEER. The CDR3 is 14 residues long. CDR3 DNA sequence: TGCGCCAGCAGCCAAGAAGCGGGGGTCTACGAGCAGTACTTC. Translation: CASSQEAGVYEQYF.

The chain is built from TRBV6-2 or TRBV6-3 and TRBJ1-4; D remains unclear. Germline V gives CDR1 MNHEY, CDR2 SVGEGT. The V end lost 0 bases, the J end lost 3 bases, and 8 bases lay between the germline ends. The length of the CDR3 is 15 residues. The CDR3 nucleotides read TGTGCCAGCAGTTACTCGGAACAGCCTAATGAAAAACTGTTTTTT. Protein sequence: CASSYSEQPNEKLFF.

The chain is built from TRBV11-3 and TRBJ2-1; TRBD2 matches 14 bases. This CDR3 is 19 amino acids long. Per the germline V gene, CDR1 is SGHNT and CDR2 is YENEEA. The J segment lost 8 bases and the V segment lost 4 bases, leaving 16 bases of the junction unmatched. The CDR3 DNA reads as TGTGCCAGCAGCTCCAGCGGGACTAGCGGGGGCCTACGTGTCTATGAGCAGTTCTTC. Translating gives CASSSSGTSGGLRVYEQFF. The whole variable domain, remainder taken from reference TRBV11-3 and TRBJ2-1, is EAGVVQSPRYKIIEKKQPVAFWCNPISGHNTLYWYLQNLGQGPELLIRYENEEAVDDSQLPKDRFSAERLKGVDSTLKIQPAELGDSAVYLCASSSSGTSGGLRVYEQFFGPGTRLTVL.

This rearrangement joins TRBV2 to TRBJ1-6, with D unresolved. The CDR3 covers 14 residues. The ends were cut back, 4 bases at V and 9 bases at J, with 13 bases in the middle. Per the germline V gene, CDR1 is SNHLY and CDR2 is FYNNEI. The CDR3 reads CASSGNLAVSPLHF. CDR3 DNA: TGTGCCAGCAGTGGCAACTTAGCTGTTTCACCCCTCCACTTT.